The 10 T cell receptor beta chains presented below share a single source sample, sequenced in a study of Tregs in tolerant kidney transplant recipients. These receptors have no identified antigens. This table comes from immunoSEQ multiplex PCR, and its TCRdb copy is limited to in-frame clones, with some not included. Of about 20,000 clones in the sample, less than 70% were seen once. The sample was Tregs from blood cultured with allogeneic cells. Receptors were obtained from a human donor in good health.

This chain uses TRBV5-1 with TRBJ2-7, with a weak D call TRBD1 (5 bases). Between the trimmed V and J ends, which lost 4 bases and 0 bases, there was a span of 17 bases. The CDR3 spans 16 residues. Germline V CDR1 and CDR2: SGHRS, YFSETQ. The CDR3 nucleotides read TGCGCCAGCAGCCCGGTTGGGGCATCCCCCTCCTACGAGCAGTACTTC. This translates into CASSPVGASPSYEQYF.

This clone was observed a few times. The chain couples TRBV7-3 to TRBJ2-2; D is unresolved. The germline CDR1 and CDR2 sequences are SGHTA and FQGTGA. The CDR3 contains 17 residues. V lost 1 base and J 3 bases, leaving 15 bases between the germline ends. CDR3 bases: TGTGCCAGCAGCTTAAGTCCCCGGACCCTAGACACCGGGGAGCTGTTTTTT. This gives the protein CASSLSPRTLDTGELFF.

The rearrangement links TRBV6-5 to TRBJ2-5; TRBD2 agrees at 10 bases. V was pared by 5 bases and J by 3 bases, with 3 bases of the junction left unmatched. The CDR3 runs 14 residues. The germline CDR1 and CDR2 sequences are MNHEY and SVGAGI. In nucleotides, the CDR3 is TGTGCCAGCAGTAGCGGGGGGGAGAAAGAGACCCAGTACTTC. This gives the protein CASSSGGEKETQYF.

The CDR3 here is CASSSLPSTVHSYGYTF. The CDR3 DNA is TGTGCCAGCAGCTCGCTCCCCTCAACAGTGCACAGCTATGGCTACACCTTC. V gene TRBV11-2 combines with J gene TRBJ1-2, with unresolved D. Per the germline V gene, CDR1 is SGHAT and CDR2 is FQNNGV. With 4 bases removed from V and 4 bases from J, the gap between germline ends came to 22 bases. The CDR3 is 17 amino acids.

The V gene is TRBV2, the J gene TRBJ1-2, with TRBD1 identical over 10 bases. With 6 bases clipped from V and 4 bases from J, the junction kept 5 bases outside the gene matches. The CDR3 has 14 residues. Germline V gives CDR1 SNHLY, CDR2 FYNNEI. The CDR3 is CASRPRTGGYGYTF. The CDR3 coding sequence is TGTGCCAGCAGGCCTCGGACAGGGGGCTATGGCTACACCTTC.

This chain joins TRBV5-8 and TRBJ1-4, with unresolved D. Between the trimmed V and J ends, which lost 4 bases and 8 bases, there was a span of 18 bases. This CDR3 is built from 15 residues. Germline V gives CDR1 SGHTS, CDR2 YDEGEE. Written as DNA, the CDR3 is TGTGCCAGCAGCGGGCGAACTGATCGGGGAGAAAAACTGTTTTTT. This codes for CASSGRTDRGEKLFF. Together with reference TRBV5-8 and TRBJ1-4, the CDR3 gives the full variable domain: EAGVTQSPTHLIKTRGQQATLRCSPISGHTSVYWYQQALGLGLQFLLWYDEGEERNRGNFPPRFSGRQFPNYSSELNVNALELEDSALYLCASSGRTDRGEKLFFGSGTQLSVL.

The J gene is TRBJ2-3, the V gene TRBV5-1; TRBD2 aligns across 8 bases. Germline CDR1 is SGHRS and CDR2 is YFSETQ. The junction had 6 bases not matched to a gene; V was cut back by 4 bases and J by 5 bases. This CDR3 has 14 amino acids. The CDR3 reads CASSPRGGGDTQYF. CDR3 DNA sequence: TGCGCCAGCAGCCCCCGGGGGGGCGGAGATACGCAGTATTTT.

This rearrangement joins TRBV7-2 to TRBJ2-3; D uncertain. Looked up from germline, CDR1 is SGHTA and CDR2 is FQGNSA. The CDR3 consists of 14 residues. Trimming took 1 base from V and 1 from J, leaving 6 bases between them. CDR3 in DNA: TGTGCCAGCAGCTTAGATGGAGGCACAGATACGCAGTATTTT. Residues: CASSLDGGTDTQYF.

This clone was detected a few times. The genes are TRBV6-6 and TRBJ2-2, with TRBD2 identical over 8 bases. This CDR3 region has 16 residues. Germline CDR1 and CDR2: MNHNY and SVGAGI (reference sequence). Losses at the gene ends were 5 bases for V and 5 bases for J; bases not matched to a gene: 10. Here the CDR3 reads CASSTLKSGRTGELFF. DNA of the CDR3: TGTGCCAGCAGTACCCTGAAGAGCGGGAGAACCGGGGAGCTGTTTTTT.

The chain carries TRBV5-1 and TRBJ2-5; 8 bases fit TRBD2. Germline trimming cut 2 bases from V and 2 bases from J; bases unmatched to any gene: 2. This CDR3 spans 14 amino acids. Germline V gene sequence: CDR1 SGHRS, CDR2 YFSETQ. The CDR3 spells CASSFGGGQETQYF. The CDR3 region has the DNA TGCGCCAGCAGCTTTGGCGGGGGGCAAGAGACCCAGTACTTC.